This T cell receptor (beta chain) was identified during a study of blood T cell repertoires in COVID-19. The overall study: The United States, Italy and Spain supplied acute and convalescent COVID-19 samples. The analysed material was cDNA or gDNA that came from T cells, B-cell-depleted T cells, or PBMCs.

Per the authors' pipeline: Counts of nucleated cells, estimated from reference gene primer amplification, were obtained. Only in-frame clones appear in the TCRdb table, and some are missing; sequencing was by immunoSEQ multiplex PCR. The DNA was the basis for D and trimming; V, J and clone size are from that table. The profile shows hundreds of thousands of clones, roughly 84% of them singletons. The CDR3 contains 14 residues. CDR1 and CDR2 (germline): SQVTM, ANQGSEA. V was trimmed by 5 bases and J by 1 base, leaving 12 bases between them. J is TRBJ1-5 and V is TRBV29-1; tentative D call: TRBD1 (6 bases). The TCR comes from a human donor in a cohort sampled during active COVID-19. The specimen sequenced was peripheral blood. CDR3: CSVQGLGSNQPQHF. The DNA of the CDR3 is TGCAGCGTTCAGGGGCTGGGAAGCAATCAGCCCCAGCATTTT. The complete variable domain, with remaining parts taken from reference TRBV29-1 and TRBJ1-5, reads SAVISQKPSRDICQRGTSLTIQCQVDSQVTMMFWYRQQPGQSLTLIATANQGSEATYESGFVIDKFPISRPNLTFSTLTVSNMSPEDSSIYLCSVQGLGSNQPQHFGDGTRLSIL.